This T cell receptor beta chain was retrieved from a study of blood T cell repertoires in COVID-19. The wider study: The samples span acute and convalescent COVID-19 from the United States, Italy and Spain. Nucleic acid was either cDNA or gDNA, and it came from T cells, B-cell-depleted T cells, or PBMCs.

The CDR3 spans 14 residues. The germline CDR1 and CDR2 sequences are SGHRS and YFSETQ. V lost 7 bases, J lost 5 bases, and 11 bases stayed unmatched. How the authors handled the data: From reference gene primer amplification, estimates of nucleated cell counts were derived. Repertoires were generated with immunoSEQ multiplex PCR, while TCRdb's copy carries only in-frame clones and drops some. The V and J calls and clone size are taken from that table; D and trimming were inferred from the DNA. The profile shows about 400,000 clones, approximately 86% of them singletons. The TCR sequence derives from a human donor in a cohort sampled during active COVID-19. The sample taken for sequencing was peripheral blood. The chain links TRBV5-1 to TRBJ1-2; TRBD1 matches 7 bases. The CDR3 nucleotides read TGCGCCAGCTCGAACACCGGGACAGATTATGGCTACACCTTC. Translating gives CASSNTGTDYGYTF.